Shown below are 7 T cell receptor beta chains from a single sample sequenced in a study of graft-versus-host responses after intestinal transplantation. Sequencing was performed with immunoSEQ multiplex PCR; in TCRdb, only in-frame clones are kept and a portion is missing. The sample lists tens of thousands of clones; over 85% were seen once. The specimen comprised bone marrow, sampled 734 days after intestinal transplantation. The receptors shown here come from a human patient who received an intestinal transplant, so some T cells may come from the graft donor.

This rearrangement joins TRBV7-6 to TRBJ2-7, with a weak D call TRBD1 (5 bases). Trimming cost V 5 bases and J 2 bases, with 13 bases left between them. The CDR3 covers 14 residues. CDR1 and CDR2 (germline): SGHVS, FNYEAQ. As DNA, the CDR3 is TGTGCCAGCAGCCCCCAGGGTGTCGCCTACGAGCAGTACTTC. Protein sequence: CASSPQGVAYEQYF. The complete variable domain, with remaining parts taken from reference TRBV7-6 and TRBJ2-7, reads GAGVSQSPRYKVTKRGQDVALRCDPISGHVSLYWYRQALGQGPEFLTYFNYEAQQDKSGLPNDRFSAERPEGSISTLTIQRTEQRDSAMYRCASSPQGVAYEQYFGPGTRLTVT.

The chain combines TRBV5-4 with TRBJ2-7, with D possibly matching TRBD2 (6 bases). Germline-derived CDR1 and CDR2 are SGHNT and YYREEE (reference sequence). V gave up 0 bases and J gave up 5 bases, with 15 bases separating them. This CDR3 comprises 15 residues. CDR3: CASSLGWGERDEQYF. In DNA, the CDR3 is TGTGCCAGCAGCTTGGGGTGGGGGGAGCGGGACGAGCAGTACTTC.

This clone has only one observation. The chain joins TRBV7-2 to TRBJ2-6; TRBD1 matches 7 bases. This CDR3 is built from 17 residues. The germline V gene encodes CDR1 SGHTA and CDR2 FQGNSA. V trimming: 5 bases; J trimming: 0 bases; junction bases outside the gene matches: 7. CDR3 in amino acids: CASSDRDSLSGANVLTF. DNA for the CDR3: TGTGCCAGCAGCGATCGGGACAGCCTCTCTGGGGCCAACGTCCTGACTTTC.

The V and J genes are TRBV18 and TRBJ1-4; unclear D gene. This CDR3 is 16 amino acids long. Looked up from germline, CDR1 is KGHSH and CDR2 is LQKENI. Trimming shortened V by 3 bases and J by 8 bases, and 19 bases separated the two germline ends. This chain's CDR3 is CASSPKRESGDEKLFF. DNA for the CDR3: TGTGCCAGCTCACCCAAAAGAGAATCCGGCGACGAAAAACTGTTTTTT.

This rearrangement joins TRBV7-2 to TRBJ1-1; D perhaps matches TRBD1 (5 bases). Trimming took 3 bases from V and 4 from J, leaving 15 bases between them. Germline-derived CDR1 and CDR2 are SGHTA and FQGNSA. This CDR3 is built from 15 residues. CDR3 in amino acids: CASSFVRRGFTEAFF. DNA for the CDR3: TGTGCCAGCAGCTTCGTGCGTAGGGGATTCACTGAAGCTTTCTTT.

This clone was recorded once. The chain employs TRBV2 and TRBJ2-7; a possible D gene is TRBD1 (6 bases). The V and J ends lost 3 bases and 4 bases respectively, with 16 bases between them. The length of the CDR3 is 15 residues. Germline V gene sequence: CDR1 SNHLY, CDR2 FYNNEI. The CDR3 DNA is TGTGCCAGCAGTGATAGAGACAGGACTTTTTACGAGCAGTACTTC. It codes for CASSDRDRTFYEQYF.

The rearrangement joins TRBV6-1 to TRBJ2-7; 10 positions match TRBD2. The CDR3 contains 14 residues. Germline assignment: CDR1 MNHNS and CDR2 SASEGT. J lost 2 bases, V lost 10 bases, and 8 bases had no gene match. The CDR3 DNA follows: TGTGCCACCCAACAGCGGGGGGGGACCTACGAGCAGTACTTC. As protein: CATQQRGGTYEQYF.